The next 24 T cell receptor beta chains were all read from a single sample in a study of blood T cell repertoires in COVID-19. Sequenced by immunoSEQ multiplex PCR; TCRdb stores in-frame clones only, minus some. The table shows around 200,000 clones, with around nine tenths occurring only once. Input material: peripheral blood. The receptors were sampled from a woman in her late teens or twenties who had recovered from COVID-19.

This clone was observed once. The chain carries TRBV2 and TRBJ2-5, with D perhaps matching TRBD1 (5 bases). V lost 6 bases and J lost 2, with 19 bases in between. CDR3 length: 16 amino acids. In germline, CDR1 is SNHLY, CDR2 FYNNEI. The CDR3 DNA follows: TGTGCCAGCAGCGGCCGATTCCGAAGGGGACAAGAGACCCAGTACTTC. It codes for CASSGRFRRGQETQYF.

The chain links TRBV27 to TRBJ1-3, with 8 bases identical to TRBD1. The length of the CDR3 is 16 residues. Germline V gene lookup returns CDR1 MNHEY and CDR2 SMNVEV (reference sequence). J was trimmed by 1 base and V by 7 bases; bases with no gene match: 9. CDR3 region: CASTLLQGGSGNTIYF. The DNA of the CDR3 is TGTGCCAGCACCCTATTACAGGGGGGATCTGGAAACACCATATATTTT.

In this sample, this clone turned up a few times. The chain employs TRBV7-9 and TRBJ1-1, with D uncertain. V was clipped by 7 bases and J by 5 bases, with 17 bases between them. Germline CDR1 and CDR2: SEHNR and FQNEAQ (reference sequence). The CDR3 loop spans 14 amino acids. The CDR3 protein is CASNTLGPGTEAFF. The DNA for the CDR3 is TGTGCCAGCAACACATTAGGCCCGGGAACTGAAGCTTTCTTT.

The V gene is TRBV18, the J gene TRBJ1-1; D is possibly TRBD1 (6 bases). Germline V gene lookup returns CDR1 KGHSH and CDR2 LQKENI. CDR3 length equals 16 residues. Trimming left V 1 base short and J 4 bases short, with 16 bases between. The CDR3 protein is CASSPRKNGGATEAFF. As DNA, the CDR3 is TGTGCCAGCTCACCACGGAAAAACGGGGGGGCCACTGAAGCTTTCTTT.

This clone was seen more than once but under ten times. A read error may account for a junction end that differs from germline. This rearrangement joins TRBV19 to TRBJ2-1; D unclear. This CDR3 has 11 residues. CDR1 is LNHDA, CDR2 SQIVND, per germline (reference sequence). The DNA of the CDR3 is TGTGCCAGTGGCGCGTCGCTAGTTATCGTCTTC. The encoded protein is CASGASLVIVF.

This clone was counted only a few times. CDR3 in amino acids: CASSTSLTGNTEAFF. The CDR3 DNA sequence: TGTGCCAGCAGCACCTCTCTGACAGGGAACACTGAAGCTTTCTTT. The chain recombines TRBV7-9 with TRBJ1-1; tentatively, D is TRBD1 (6 bases). Trimming took off 5 bases at V and 1 base at J, with 14 bases between the two ends. The V gene's germline CDR1 is SEHNR and CDR2 FQNEAQ (reference sequence). CDR3 length: 15 amino acids.

The chain carries TRBV9 and TRBJ1-5; possible D gene TRBD1, 5 bases. V was shortened by 3 bases and J by 7 bases, with 11 bases between the two germline ends. Germline assignment: CDR1 SGDLS and CDR2 YYNGEE. The CDR3 has 13 amino acids. As DNA, the CDR3 is TGTGCCAGCAGCGATGGGGCGAACCAGCCCCAGCATTTT. This codes for CASSDGANQPQHF.

The chain links TRBV6-5 to TRBJ1-1, with 7 bases identical to TRBD1. In germline, CDR1 is MNHEY, CDR2 SVGAGI. The V and J ends lost 5 bases and 6 bases, in that order; junction bases with no gene match: 6. The CDR3 sequence is 13 residues long. The CDR3 loop reads CASSIPQGAEAFF. CDR3 nucleotides: TGTGCCAGCAGTATACCCCAGGGGGCTGAAGCTTTCTTT.

V and J are TRBV6-5 and TRBJ1-1; 7 bases map to TRBD1. With V trimmed by 2 bases and J by 4 bases, 4 bases remained unmatched. The CDR3 totals 14 residues. In germline, CDR1 is MNHEY, CDR2 SVGAGI. Here the CDR3 reads CASSYRTGSTEAFF. DNA for the CDR3: TGTGCCAGCAGTTACAGGACAGGTAGCACTGAAGCTTTCTTT.

This chain connects TRBV18 to TRBJ2-2; TRBD1 might be the D (5 bases). The CDR3 loop spans 15 amino acids. V lost 2 bases and J lost 6, with 13 bases in between. Germline CDR1 reads KGHSH; CDR2 reads LQKENI. The CDR3 spells CASSPGAGVAGELFF. The CDR3 nucleotides read TGTGCCAGCTCACCAGGGGCCGGAGTAGCCGGGGAGCTGTTTTTT.

The chain is built from TRBV2 and TRBJ2-5; possibly TRBD2 for D (6 bases). The CDR3 has 16 residues. The germline V and J ends were trimmed by 2 bases and 1 base, with 14 bases remaining between them. Germline-derived CDR1 and CDR2 are SNHLY and FYNNEI. The CDR3 sequence is CASSELTGVGQETQYF. The CDR3 region has the DNA TGTGCCAGCAGTGAATTGACGGGAGTTGGCCAAGAGACCCAGTACTTC.

CDR3 coding DNA: TGTGCCAGCAGGCGAACCCAGGCAACCTACGAGCAGTACGTC. Amino acid sequence: CASRRTQATYEQYV. The J gene is TRBJ2-7, the V gene TRBV6-5; no clear D. The CDR3 is made up of 14 amino acids. Trimming left V 6 bases short and J 2 bases short, with 14 bases between. Per germline, CDR1 MNHEY and CDR2 SVGAGI.

V and J are TRBV7-2 and TRBJ2-7, with D hard to call. V was shortened by 8 bases and J by 0 bases, with 11 bases between the two germline ends. CDR3 length: 13 amino acids. Germline assignment: CDR1 SGHTA and CDR2 FQGNSA. In DNA form, the CDR3 reads TGTGCCAGCTCAGCGACGGGCTCCTACGAGCAGTACTTC. It translates to CASSATGSYEQYF.

The sample holds a few counts of this clone. The chain links TRBV4-3 to TRBJ2-1; D uncertain. Between the trimmed V and J ends, which lost 0 bases and 7 bases, there was a span of 7 bases. There are 13 residues in the CDR3. In germline, CDR1 is LGHNA, CDR2 YSLEER. The CDR3 here is CASSQDSQNEQFF. Written as DNA, the CDR3 is TGCGCCAGCAGCCAAGATAGCCAGAATGAGCAGTTCTTC.

The chain couples TRBV2 to TRBJ1-4, with a possible D match to TRBD1 (6 bases). Germline V gene lookup returns CDR1 SNHLY and CDR2 FYNNEI. The V end lost 6 bases, the J end lost 7 bases, and 12 bases lay between the germline ends. The CDR3 sequence is 13 residues long. Here the CDR3 reads CASSPDSLEKLFF. The CDR3 bases are TGTGCCAGCAGCCCGGACAGCCTTGAAAAACTGTTTTTT.

V usage is TRBV28 and J usage is TRBJ1-4; TRBD1 agrees at 7 bases. The V gene's germline CDR1 is MDHEN and CDR2 SYDVKM. The CDR3 is 12 residues long. J was trimmed by 2 bases and V by 11 bases; bases with no gene match: 2. CDR3 in DNA: TGTGCCCACAGGGGCACTAATGAAAAACTGTTTTTT. The encoded protein is CAHRGTNEKLFF.

The chain uses TRBV7-9 and TRBJ1-3; 8 nucleotides agree with TRBD1. V was clipped by 4 bases and J by 0 bases; unmatched bases: 5. Germline V CDR1 and CDR2: SEHNR, FQNEAQ (reference sequence). The CDR3 is made up of 16 amino acids. For the CDR3, the DNA is TGTGCCAGCAGCTCCCTAACAGGGGGCTCTGGAAACACCATATATTTT. Protein sequence: CASSSLTGGSGNTIYF.

The rearrangement uses TRBV28 and TRBJ2-3; TRBD2 might be the D (6 bases). Trimming cost V 8 bases and J 2 bases, with 20 bases left between them. This CDR3 has 16 residues. Germline loops: CDR1 MDHEN, CDR2 SYDVKM. The CDR3 nucleotides are TGTGCCAGCCCGCCCCCACTGGGAGGCCCCACAGATACGCAGTATTTT. Protein: CASPPPLGGPTDTQYF. Complete variable domain (other parts from reference TRBV28 and TRBJ2-3): DVKVTQSSRYLVKRTGEKVFLECVQDMDHENMFWYRQDPGLGLRLIYFSYDVKMKEKGDIPEGYSVSREKKERFSLILESASTNQTSMYLCASPPPLGGPTDTQYFGPGTRLTVL.

The chain recombines TRBV27 with TRBJ1-2; 7 nucleotides agree with TRBD1. The germline V gene has CDR1 MNHEY and CDR2 SMNVEV (reference sequence). The CDR3 spans 15 residues. V was clipped by 5 bases and J by 0 bases; unmatched bases: 6. DNA for the CDR3: TGTGCCAGCAGTACAGGGGCGGCAGCTAACTATGGCTACACCTTC. Translation gives CASSTGAAANYGYTF.

The rearrangement joins TRBV5-1 to TRBJ2-3; possibly TRBD2 for D (5 bases). The CDR3 consists of 14 residues. With 0 bases removed from V and 2 bases from J, the gap between germline ends came to 7 bases. The germline CDR1 and CDR2 sequences are SGHRS and YFSETQ. The CDR3 reads CASSLGLYTDTQYF. CDR3 coding DNA: TGCGCCAGCAGCTTGGGACTATACACAGATACGCAGTATTTT.

This chain joins TRBV20-1 and TRBJ1-1; unclear D gene. This CDR3 has 11 residues. The germline CDR1 and CDR2 sequences are DFQATT and SNEGSKA (reference sequence). Trimming took 8 bases from V and 0 from J, leaving 7 bases between them. CDR3 loop: CSNQMNTEAFF. CDR3 coding DNA: TGCAGTAACCAGATGAACACTGAAGCTTTCTTT.

In DNA form, the CDR3 reads TGTGCCAGCAGCCCCGCAGGGTACGTATTGAACACTGAAGCTTTCTTT. It encodes CASSPAGYVLNTEAFF. This chain connects TRBV9 to TRBJ1-1; D may be TRBD1 (5 bases). Germline V CDR1 and CDR2: SGDLS, YYNGEE. CDR3 length: 16 amino acids. V lost 4 bases and J 0 bases, leaving 16 bases between the germline ends.

CDR3 in DNA: TGTGCCAGCAGTGAGTTAGGGAGCTCCTACGAGCAGTACTTC. It specifies CASSELGSSYEQYF. The rearrangement uses TRBV6-1 and TRBJ2-7, with a tentative D call TRBD2 (5 bases). There are 14 residues in the CDR3. Germline V CDR1 and CDR2: MNHNS, SASEGT. V dropped 3 bases and J dropped 0 bases, with 9 bases sitting between them.

This clone was counted only a few times. The V and J genes are TRBV7-2 and TRBJ1-6; TRBD1 might be the D (6 bases). V lost 5 bases, J lost 0 bases, and 11 bases lay in between. Germline V gene data show CDR1 as SGHTA and CDR2 as FQGNSA. The length of the CDR3 is 16 residues. The CDR3 nucleotides are TGTGCCAGCAGCGAGGACAGCTTCTCCTATAATTCACCCCTCCACTTT. It yields the protein CASSEDSFSYNSPLHF.